This T cell receptor beta chain was retrieved from a study of cytomegalovirus exposure and HLA in healthy donors. As for the study in general: Clustering assigned 70% to 85% of the approximately 400 genotyped donors to the Caucasian-associated ancestry cluster.

The CDR3 is 11 residues long. CDR1 is DFQATT, CDR2 SNEGSKA, per germline (reference sequence). The V end was cut by 3 bases, the J end by 7 bases, with 9 bases between. With regard to this clone: The antigen remains undetermined.

Study outcomes and limitations: The analysis excluded some indistinguishable V segments, including TRBV6-2 and TRBV6-3. Presence/absence analyses took donor sequencing depth as roughly uniform.

PCR used 60 Vbeta primers and 13 Jbeta primers. Some clones are missing from TCRdb's copy, which holds only in-frame ones; the method was immunoSEQ multiplex PCR. The sample lists 130,000 or so clones; more than 65% were seen once. This chain uses TRBV20-1 with TRBJ1-1, with a tentative D call TRBD1 (5 bases). This clonotype originated in a man younger than 35 in good health and CMV-seropositive. The sample taken for sequencing was PBMCs. CDR3 amino acids: CSASATGEAFF. The CDR3 bases are TGCAGTGCTAGCGCTACAGGTGAAGCTTTCTTT.